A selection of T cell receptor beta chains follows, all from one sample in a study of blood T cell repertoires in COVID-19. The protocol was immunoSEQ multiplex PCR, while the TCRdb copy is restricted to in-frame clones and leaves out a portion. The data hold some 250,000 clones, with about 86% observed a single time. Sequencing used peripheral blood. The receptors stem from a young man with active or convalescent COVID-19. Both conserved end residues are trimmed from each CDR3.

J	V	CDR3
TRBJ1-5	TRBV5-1	ASSLEGVSNQPQH
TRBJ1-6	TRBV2	ASTPRDNSPLH
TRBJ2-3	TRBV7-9	ASSLVSGASDTQY
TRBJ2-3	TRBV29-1	STGGGAGFADTQY
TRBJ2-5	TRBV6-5	ASSSLGGETQY
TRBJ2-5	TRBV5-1	ASSTSGGEETQY
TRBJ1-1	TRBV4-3	ASSVRGLANTEAF
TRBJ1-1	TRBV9	ASSQDWDSRTEAF
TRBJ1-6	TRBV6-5	AIAMTGSDSPLH
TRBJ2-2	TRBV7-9	ASSLDRTGELF
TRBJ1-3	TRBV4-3	ASSQVSGRNTIY
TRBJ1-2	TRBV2	ASSDQTGRNYGYT
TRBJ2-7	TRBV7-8	ASSRGTGEQY
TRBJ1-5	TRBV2	ASSDNRDRRQPQH
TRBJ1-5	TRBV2	ASSEERSYQPQH
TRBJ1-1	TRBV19	ASCPSGGLTEAF
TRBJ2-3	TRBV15	ATSSDRVRGTQY
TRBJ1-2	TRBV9	ASSPQGAAYGYT
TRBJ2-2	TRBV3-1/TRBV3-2	ASSLAAGGVFDTGELF
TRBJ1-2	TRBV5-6	ASSLGLGIIQDGNYGYT
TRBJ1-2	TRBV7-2	ASSLNTGINGYT
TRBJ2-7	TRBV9	ASSQTGFYEQY
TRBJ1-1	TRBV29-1	SAERGGEVTEAF
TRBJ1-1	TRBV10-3	AIATATNTEAF
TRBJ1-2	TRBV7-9	ASSVPRGNGYT
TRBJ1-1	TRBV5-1	ASNGRNTEAF
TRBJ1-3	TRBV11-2	ASSLVGRLSGNTIY
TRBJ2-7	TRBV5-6	ASRPGDRGSYEQY
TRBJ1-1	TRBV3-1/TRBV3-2	ASSQGGGVEAF
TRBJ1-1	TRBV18	ASSPGQTTEAF
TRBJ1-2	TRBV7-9	ASSPTGNGYT
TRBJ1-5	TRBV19	AIQAGRGSNQPQH
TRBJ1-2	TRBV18	ASSPIISGHDGYT
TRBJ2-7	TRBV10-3	AAGTSGGYEQY
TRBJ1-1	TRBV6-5	ASSYSFLAANTEAF
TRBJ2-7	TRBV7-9	ASSPSGGRPYEQY
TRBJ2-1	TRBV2	ASRAEVLAGRSYNEQF
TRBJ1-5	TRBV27	ASSPTRQGIDQPQH
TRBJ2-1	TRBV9	ASSVAVSGGAPYNEQF
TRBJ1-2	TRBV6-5	ASSYSRRDYGYT
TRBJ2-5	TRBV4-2	ASSQAGVSRETQY
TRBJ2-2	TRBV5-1	ASSWDRTGDTGELF
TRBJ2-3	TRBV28	ASSLVTTSGTDTQY
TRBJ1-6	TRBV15	ATSEGPIYNSPLH
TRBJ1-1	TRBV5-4	ASSLPPGQTTEAF
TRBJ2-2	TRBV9	ARDRGGTGELF
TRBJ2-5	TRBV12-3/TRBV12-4	ASSLGGQETQY
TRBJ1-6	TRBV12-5	ASGLPADREDSPLH
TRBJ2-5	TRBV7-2	ASSPLTSLETQY